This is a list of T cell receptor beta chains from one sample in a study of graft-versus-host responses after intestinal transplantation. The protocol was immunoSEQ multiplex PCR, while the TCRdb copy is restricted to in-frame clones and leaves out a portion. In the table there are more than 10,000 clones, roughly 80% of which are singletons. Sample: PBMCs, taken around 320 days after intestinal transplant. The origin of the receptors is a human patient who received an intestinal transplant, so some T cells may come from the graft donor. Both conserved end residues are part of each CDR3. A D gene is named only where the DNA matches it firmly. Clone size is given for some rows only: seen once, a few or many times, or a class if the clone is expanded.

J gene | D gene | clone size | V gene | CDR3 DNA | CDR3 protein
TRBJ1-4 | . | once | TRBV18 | TGTGCCAGCTCGCGTGACAGGAATAATGAAAAACTGTTTTTT | CASSRDRNNEKLFF
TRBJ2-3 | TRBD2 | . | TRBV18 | TGTGCCAGCTCACCACATTACTGGCGGGAGGCGTATTTT | CASSPHYWREAYF
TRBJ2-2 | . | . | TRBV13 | TGTGCCAGCAGCTCCGACGGCACCGGGGAGCTGTTTTTT | CASSSDGTGELFF
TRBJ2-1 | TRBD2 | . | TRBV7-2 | TGTGCCAGCACCTTCTGGACTAGCTACAATGAGCAGTTCTTC | CASTFWTSYNEQFF
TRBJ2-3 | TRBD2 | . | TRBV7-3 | TGTGCCAGCAGCTTAAATGGCGGGAGTTTCGCAGATACGCAGTATTTT | CASSLNGGSFADTQYF
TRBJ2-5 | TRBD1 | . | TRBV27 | TGTGCCAGCAGTCAAGGACAGGGGGAAACTAAAGAGACCCAGTACTTC | CASSQGQGETKETQYF
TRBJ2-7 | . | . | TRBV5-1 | TGCGCCAGCAGCCCGACTATCTCCTACGAGCAGTACTTC | CASSPTISYEQYF
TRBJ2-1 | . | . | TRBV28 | TGTGCCAGCAGTTTAATGAACAGGGCCTACAATGAGCAGTTCTTC | CASSLMNRAYNEQFF
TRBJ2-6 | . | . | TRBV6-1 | TGTGCCAGCAGTGAAACAGGGTCTGGGGCCAACGTCCTGACTTTC | CASSETGSGANVLTF
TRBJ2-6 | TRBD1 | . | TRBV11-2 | TGTGCCAGCAGCTTAGATCAGGGGGCTGGGGCCAACGTCCTGACTTTC | CASSLDQGAGANVLTF
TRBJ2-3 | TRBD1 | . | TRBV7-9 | TGTGCCAGCAGCTTAGAGGGACAGAGCACAGATACGCAGTATTTT | CASSLEGQSTDTQYF
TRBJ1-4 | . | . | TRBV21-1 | TGTGCCAGCAGCTCCCGGACAGGGACTAATGAAAAACTGTTTTTT | CASSSRTGTNEKLFF
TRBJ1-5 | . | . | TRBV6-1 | TGTGCCAGCAGCCTCACCGGGGCCGATAATCAGCCCCAGCATTTT | CASSLTGADNQPQHF
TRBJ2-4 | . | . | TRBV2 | TGTGCCAGCAGTGAACTGGGTGTGGGAAACATTCAGTACTTC | CASSELGVGNIQYF
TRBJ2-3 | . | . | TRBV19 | TGTGCCAGTAGTATCGGGGTCTGGGGGTCGACAGATACGCAGTATTTT | CASSIGVWGSTDTQYF
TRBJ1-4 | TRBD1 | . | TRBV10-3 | TGTGCCATCAGTGAGGACAGGGATAATGAAAAACTGTTTTTT | CAISEDRDNEKLFF
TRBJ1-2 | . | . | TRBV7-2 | TGTGCCAGCAGCTCCCGCAGGATCTATGGCTACACCTTC | CASSSRRIYGYTF
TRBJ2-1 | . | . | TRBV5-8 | TGTGCCAGCAGCCCGGGGACTTACTCCTACAATGAGCAGTTCTTC | CASSPGTYSYNEQFF
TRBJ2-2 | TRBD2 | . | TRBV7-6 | TGTGCCAGCAGCATGGGACTAGCGGGAGAGGGTCCCGGGGAGCTGTTTTTT | CASSMGLAGEGPGELFF
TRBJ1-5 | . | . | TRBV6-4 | TGTGCCAGCAGTGACTCGACAGTAGAAGGGGAGCAGCCCCAGCATTTT | CASSDSTVEGEQPQHF
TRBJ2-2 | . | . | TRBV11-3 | TGTGCCAGCAGCTTAGGCTCGGCCGGGGAGCTGTTTTTT | CASSLGSAGELFF
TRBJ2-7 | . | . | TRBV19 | TGTGCCAGTAGTATTGGGTACGAGCAGTACTTC | CASSIGYEQYF
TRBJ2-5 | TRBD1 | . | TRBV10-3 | TGTGCCAGCAGTCCGTGGACAGGGGACTGGCAAGAGACCCAGTACTTC | CASSPWTGDWQETQYF
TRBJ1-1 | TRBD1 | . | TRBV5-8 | TGTGCCAGCAGCTCGCAGACAGGGCCGATGAACACTGAAGCTTTCTTT | CASSSQTGPMNTEAFF
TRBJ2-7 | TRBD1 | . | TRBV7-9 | TGTGCCAGCAGCTTAGGAGGGGTCAGGGGGATTTCCTACGAGCAGTACTTC | CASSLGGVRGISYEQYF
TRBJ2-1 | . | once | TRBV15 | TGTGCCACCAGCAGAGATCTCGGGGGCGAGCAGTTCTTC | CATSRDLGGEQFF
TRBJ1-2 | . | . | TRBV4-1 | TGCGCCAGCAGCCAGGATAATGGGGGCCTCCACCCCTATGGCTACACCTTC | CASSQDNGGLHPYGYTF
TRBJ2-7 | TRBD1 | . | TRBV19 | TGTGCCAGTAGTATTTCCGGCGGGACAGGGGGGGGCGAGCAGTACTTC | CASSISGGTGGGEQYF
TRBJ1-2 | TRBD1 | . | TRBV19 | TGTGCCAGTAGAACCGGGACAGGGTTTAGCTATGGCTACACCTTC | CASRTGTGFSYGYTF
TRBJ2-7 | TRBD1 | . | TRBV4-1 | TGCGCCAGCAGCCAACCCGGACAGGCGGGCGAGCAGTACTTC | CASSQPGQAGEQYF
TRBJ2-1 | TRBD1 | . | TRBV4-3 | TGCGCCAGCAGCCAGCCATTAGGACAGGGGGCTGCCAATGAGCAGTTCTTC | CASSQPLGQGAANEQFF
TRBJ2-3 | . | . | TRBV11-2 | TGTGCCAGCAGACGACAGGCCCCGACATTCACAGATACGCAGTATTTT | CASRRQAPTFTDTQYF
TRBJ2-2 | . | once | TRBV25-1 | TGTGCCAGCAGTGAACTGGAGGGGTTGAACACCGGGGAGCTGTTTTTT | CASSELEGLNTGELFF
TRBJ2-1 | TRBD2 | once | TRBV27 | TGTGCCAGCAGTTTAGTGACTAGCGGAATCTACAATGAGCAGTTCTTC | CASSLVTSGIYNEQFF
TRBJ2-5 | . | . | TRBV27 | TGTGCCAGCAGTCCCAGGGACTGGAAAGAGACCCAGTACTTC | CASSPRDWKETQYF
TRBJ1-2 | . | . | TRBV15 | TGTGCCACCACCGCACGGGGCTTCTATGGCTACACCTTC | CATTARGFYGYTF
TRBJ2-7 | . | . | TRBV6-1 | TGTGCCAGCAGTGAAGCGGTGGAATTCTACGAGCAGTACTTC | CASSEAVEFYEQYF
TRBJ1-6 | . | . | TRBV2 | TGTGCCAGCACCTGGTATGTGGGGACCAATTCACCCCTCCACTTT | CASTWYVGTNSPLHF
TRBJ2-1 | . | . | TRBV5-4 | TGTGCCAGCAGCTTGCGTGGGGGGCTGTACAATGAGCAGTTCTTC | CASSLRGGLYNEQFF
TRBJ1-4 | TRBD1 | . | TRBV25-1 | TGTGCCAGCAGGAGACAGGGGGATGTAAAACTGTTTTTT | CASRRQGDVKLFF
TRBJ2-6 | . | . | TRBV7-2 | TGTGCCAGCAGACAGGGAATTGGGGCCTCTGGGGCCAACGTCCTGACTTTC | CASRQGIGASGANVLTF
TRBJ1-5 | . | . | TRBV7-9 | TGTGCCAGCAGCTCAGAAACAGAAGGTGGGAATCAGCCCCAGCATTTT | CASSSETEGGNQPQHF
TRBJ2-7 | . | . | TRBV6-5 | TGTGCCAGCAGTTACTCTAATGCAGGGAGCTCCTACGAGCAGTACTTC | CASSYSNAGSSYEQYF
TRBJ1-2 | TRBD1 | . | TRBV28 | TGTGCCAGCAGTTTTTACTCCTTCGGGGGACAGGGGATCTATGGCTACACCTTC | CASSFYSFGGQGIYGYTF
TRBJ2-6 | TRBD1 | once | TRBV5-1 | TGCGCCAGCAGCTACAACGACCGCGGGACAGGTTCCTCTGGGGCCAACGTCCTGACTTTC | CASSYNDRGTGSSGANVLTF
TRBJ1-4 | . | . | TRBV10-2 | TGCGCCAGCAGTGGCGGCGATAATGAAAAACTGTTTTTT | CASSGGDNEKLFF